One sample yielded the 13 T cell receptor beta chains listed below, sequenced in a study of early T cells in non-severe SARS-CoV-2 infection. Via MiXCR, TCRdb re-called the 5' RACE reads, giving one row per CDR3 protein. The sample holds roughly 54,000 distinct CDR3 sequences; over 10% are singletons and the top ten take around 5%. Sequencing input: whole blood. The receptors shown here come from an adult who was a healthcare worker with PCR-confirmed SARS-CoV-2 infection or an uninfected control (not recorded which).

This clonotype was recorded a few times. The rearrangement links TRBV28 to TRBJ2-1; a weak D match, TRBD2 (8 bases). This CDR3 is 19 amino acids long. Trimming took off 4 bases at V and 2 bases at J, with 24 bases between the two ends. Germline loops: CDR1 MDHEN, CDR2 SYDVKM. The CDR3 DNA reads TGTGCCAGCAGTTCCCCCCGGGAGGGGGCGGGAGGCGCCTACAATGAGCAGTTCTTC. This codes for CASSSPREGAGGAYNEQFF. Looking up the rest from reference TRBV28 and TRBJ2-1 gives the full variable domain: DVKVTQSSRYLVKRTGEKVFLECVQDMDHENMFWYRQDPGLGLRLIYFSYDVKMKEKGDIPEGYSVSREKKERFSLILESASTNQTSMYLCASSSPREGAGGAYNEQFFGPGTRLTVL.

This clonotype was observed many times. The rearrangement uses TRBV5-5 and TRBJ2-4, with D perhaps being TRBD1 or TRBD2 (5 bases each). From germline, CDR1 is SGHKS and CDR2 YYEKEE (reference sequence). The CDR3 length is 13 residues. The germline V and J ends were trimmed by 1 base and 7 bases, with 9 bases remaining between them. CDR3 DNA: TGTGCCAGCAGCTTGTGGGGACCGAACATTCAGTACTTC. Residues: CASSLWGPNIQYF.

This clonotype was recorded many times. The chain combines TRBV4-3 with TRBJ2-7; D is perhaps TRBD1 (5 bases). CDR1 is LGHNA, CDR2 YSLEER, per germline. Trimming removed 0 bases at V and 1 base at J, with 13 bases between. This CDR3 has 16 residues. CDR3 in DNA: TGCGCCAGCAGCCAAGATCGACAGAGCCCTTCCTACGAGCAGTACTTC. Protein product: CASSQDRQSPSYEQYF.

This clonotype has only a few counts. The CDR3 DNA reads TGCAGTGCTAGGGACCTAGCGGCATACGAGCAGTACTTC. Amino acid sequence: CSARDLAAYEQYF. V gene TRBV20-1 combines with J gene TRBJ2-7; 7 bases line up with TRBD2. Germline CDR1 reads DFQATT; CDR2 reads SNEGSKA (reference sequence). This CDR3 contains 13 residues. The junction had 6 bases not matched to a gene; V was cut back by 3 bases and J by 4 bases.

In its sample, this clonotype was seen many times. The rearrangement joins TRBV29-1 to TRBJ2-6; 9 nucleotides match TRBD1. This CDR3 is 17 amino acids long. V shed 6 bases and J 2 bases; nucleotides not matched to a gene: 11. Germline CDR1 SQVTM, CDR2 ANQGSEA. CDR3 sequence (DNA): TGCAGCGTGGATACGGGACAGGGATTTCCTGGGGCCAACGTCCTGACTTTC. It is translated as CSVDTGQGFPGANVLTF.

The chain links TRBV5-1 to TRBJ2-2, with 7 positions matching TRBD1. Unmatched junction bases numbered 5, after V lost 4 bases and J lost 5 bases. Germline CDR1 and CDR2: SGHRS and YFSETQ. This CDR3 is built from 14 residues. The CDR3 DNA sequence: TGCGCCAGCAGCCTACAGGGGAGAACCGGGGAGCTGTTTTTT. Its translation is CASSLQGRTGELFF.

This clonotype was seen a few times. The CDR3 nucleotides are TGCGCCAGCAGCCCATTGAGTGACCTTTACGAGCAGTACTTC. This encodes CASSPLSDLYEQYF. The chain uses TRBV5-1 and TRBJ2-7; no clear D gene. Trimming stripped 4 bases from V and 4 bases from J, with 15 bases between. CDR1 and CDR2 (germline): SGHRS, YFSETQ. CDR3 length equals 14 residues.

This clonotype was counted only a few times. The gene calls are TRBV6-5 and TRBJ2-7; D may be TRBD1 (6 bases). In germline, CDR1 is MNHEY, CDR2 SVGAGI. The CDR3 length is 15 residues. V lost 0 bases and J lost 4, with 13 bases in between. DNA for the CDR3: TGTGCCAGCAGTTACTCGACAGGCGGGTCGTACGAGCAGTACTTC. The encoded protein is CASSYSTGGSYEQYF.

The chain joins TRBV29-1 to TRBJ2-5; 9 positions match TRBD1. Unmatched junction bases numbered 6, after V lost 5 bases and J lost 2 bases. Germline-derived CDR1 and CDR2 are SQVTM and ANQGSEA. There are 14 residues in the CDR3. CDR3 loop: CSVTPGQGQETQYF. The CDR3 nucleotides are TGCAGCGTTACACCGGGACAGGGTCAAGAGACCCAGTACTTC.

In its sample, this clonotype was seen a few times. DNA for the CDR3: TGTGCCAGCAGTTTTCGAGGGACTAGCGGGGGGGCCTTTTCGGACGAGCAGTACTTC. This translates into CASSFRGTSGGAFSDEQYF. This chain links TRBV6-2 or TRBV6-3 with TRBJ2-7; 16 nucleotides line up with TRBD2. CDR3 size: 19 residues. Losses at the gene ends were 4 bases for V and 5 bases for J; bases not matched to a gene: 14. CDR1 MNHEY and CDR2 SVGEGT come from the germline V gene.

This clonotype has only a few counts. The chain recombines TRBV19 with TRBJ1-2; D call uncertain. Looked up from germline, CDR1 is LNHDA and CDR2 is SQIVND (reference sequence). The CDR3 runs to 14 residues. V lost 6 bases to trimming and J lost 2 bases, with 13 bases between them. The CDR3 region is CASSPPSPNYGYTF. The CDR3 nucleotides read TGTGCCAGTAGCCCCCCCTCGCCCAACTATGGCTACACCTTC.

CDR3 nucleotide sequence: TGTGCCAGCAGCTTCGACGGCCGGCGTGAAAAACTGTTTTTT. It specifies CASSFDGRREKLFF. The V gene is TRBV7-9, the J gene TRBJ1-4; D unresolved. V shed 3 bases and J shed 7 bases, with 12 bases lying between them. Germline CDR1 is SEHNR and CDR2 is FQNEAQ (reference sequence). The CDR3 length is 14 residues.

V and J are TRBV4-1 and TRBJ2-1, with TRBD2 matching over 11 bases. With V trimmed by 0 bases and J by 5 bases, 9 bases remained unmatched. From germline, CDR1 is MGHRA and CDR2 YSYEKL. This CDR3 spans 18 amino acids. The CDR3 loop reads CASSQEPTSGGPNNEQFF. DNA for the CDR3: TGCGCCAGCAGCCAAGAACCTACTAGCGGGGGACCCAACAATGAGCAGTTCTTC.